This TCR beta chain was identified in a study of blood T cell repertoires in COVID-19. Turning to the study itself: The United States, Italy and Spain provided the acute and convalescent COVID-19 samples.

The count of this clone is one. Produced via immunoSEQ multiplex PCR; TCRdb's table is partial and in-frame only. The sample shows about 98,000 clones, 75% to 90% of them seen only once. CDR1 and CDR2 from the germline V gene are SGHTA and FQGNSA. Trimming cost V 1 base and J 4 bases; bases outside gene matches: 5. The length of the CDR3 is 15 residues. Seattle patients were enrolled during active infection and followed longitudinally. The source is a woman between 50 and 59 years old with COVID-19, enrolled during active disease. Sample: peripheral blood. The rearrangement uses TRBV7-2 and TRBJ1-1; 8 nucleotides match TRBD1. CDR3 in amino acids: CASSLGTGLGTEAFF. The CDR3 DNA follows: TGTGCCAGCAGCTTAGGGACAGGGTTAGGCACTGAAGCTTTCTTT.